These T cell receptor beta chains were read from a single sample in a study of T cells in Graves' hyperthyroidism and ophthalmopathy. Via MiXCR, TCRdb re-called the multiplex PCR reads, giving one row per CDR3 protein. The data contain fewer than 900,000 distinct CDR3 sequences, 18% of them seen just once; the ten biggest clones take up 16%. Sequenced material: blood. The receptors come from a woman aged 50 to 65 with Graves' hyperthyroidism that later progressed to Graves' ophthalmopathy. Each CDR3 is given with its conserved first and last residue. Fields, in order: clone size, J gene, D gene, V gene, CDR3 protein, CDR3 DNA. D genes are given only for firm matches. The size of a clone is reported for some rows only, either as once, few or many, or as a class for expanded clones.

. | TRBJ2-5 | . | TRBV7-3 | CASSLESEETQYF | TGTGCCAGCAGCTTAGAGTCCGAAGAGACCCAGTACTTC
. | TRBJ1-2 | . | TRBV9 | CASSVVDANYGYTF | TGTGCCAGCAGCGTTGTCGATGCGAATTATGGCTACACCTTC
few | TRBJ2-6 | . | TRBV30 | CAWSRGAGANVLTF | TGTGCCTGGAGTCGAGGGGCTGGGGCCAACGTCCTGACTTTC
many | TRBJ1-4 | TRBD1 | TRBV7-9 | CASSSGTGRTNEKLFF | TGTGCCAGCAGCTCTGGGACAGGGCGGACTAATGAAAAACTGTTTTTT
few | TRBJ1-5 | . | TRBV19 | CASSPEVYSNQPQHF | TGTGCCAGTAGCCCGGAGGTCTATAGCAATCAGCCCCAGCATTTT
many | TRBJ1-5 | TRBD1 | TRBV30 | CAWSPVGQGGQPQHF | TGTGCCTGGAGTCCGGTAGGGCAGGGGGGTCAGCCCCAGCATTTT
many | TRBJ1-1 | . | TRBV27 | CASSFPGAGNTEAFF | TGTGCCAGCAGTTTTCCCGGGGCCGGGAACACTGAAGCTTTCTTT
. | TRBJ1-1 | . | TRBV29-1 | CSAGGVNTEAFF | TGCAGCGCAGGTGGGGTGAACACTGAAGCTTTCTTT
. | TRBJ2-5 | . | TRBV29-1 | CSVEDVGQETQYF | TGCAGCGTTGAAGATGTGGGCCAAGAGACCCAGTACTTC
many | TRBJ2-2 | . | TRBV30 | CAWSVSGFAGELFF | TGTGCCTGGAGTGTTTCAGGGTTCGCCGGGGAGCTGTTTTTT
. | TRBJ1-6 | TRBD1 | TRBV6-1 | CASSAGTGNRALHF | TGTGCCAGCAGTGCAGGGACAGGAAATCGGGCCCTCCACTTT
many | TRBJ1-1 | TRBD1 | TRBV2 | CASKGAAGGTEAFF | TGTGCCAGCAAGGGGGCTGCAGGGGGCACTGAAGCTTTCTTT
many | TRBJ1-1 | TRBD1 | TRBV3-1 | CASSQPRGQAFF | TGTGCCAGCAGCCAACCCAGGGGGCAGGCTTTCTTT
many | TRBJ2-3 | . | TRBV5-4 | CASSLVGSTDTQYF | TGTGCCAGCAGCTTAGTTGGGTCGACAGATACGCAGTATTTT
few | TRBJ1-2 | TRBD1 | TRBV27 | CASSPKTGGPLNYGYTF | TGTGCCAGCAGTCCCAAGACAGGGGGGCCCCTAAACTATGGCTACACCTTC
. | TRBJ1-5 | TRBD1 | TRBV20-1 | CSASAGQGAIQPQHF | TGCAGTGCTAGCGCCGGACAGGGGGCTATTCAGCCCCAGCATTTT
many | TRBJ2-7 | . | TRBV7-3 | CASSPGPSSYEQYF | TGTGCCAGCAGCCCGGGACCCAGCTCCTACGAGCAGTACTTC
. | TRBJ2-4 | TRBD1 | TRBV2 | CASSIKYRGSVKNIQYF | TGTGCCAGCAGCATAAAATACAGGGGCTCGGTCAAAAACATTCAGTACTTC
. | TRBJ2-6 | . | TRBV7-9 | CASSPSGSGANVLTF | TGTGCCAGCAGCCCGAGCGGGTCCGGGGCCAACGTCCTGACTTTC
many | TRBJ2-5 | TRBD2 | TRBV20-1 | CSAWTSGGRQETQYF | TGCAGTGCTTGGACTAGCGGGGGCCGCCAAGAGACCCAGTACTTC
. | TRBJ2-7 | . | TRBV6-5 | CASSYENSYEQYF | TGTGCCAGCAGTTACGAGAACTCCTACGAGCAGTACTTC
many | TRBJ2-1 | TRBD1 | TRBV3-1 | CASSQDRTGDYNEQFF | TGTGCCAGCAGCCAAGATCGAACAGGGGATTACAATGAGCAGTTCTTC
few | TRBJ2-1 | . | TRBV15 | CATSKGTLYNEQFF | TGTGCCACCAGCAAGGGGACACTCTACAATGAGCAGTTCTTC
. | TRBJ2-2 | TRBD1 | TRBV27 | CASSSTGVGGELFF | TGTGCCAGCAGTTCCACAGGGGTAGGCGGGGAGCTGTTTTTT
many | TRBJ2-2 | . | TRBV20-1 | CSASHQGHTGELFF | TGCAGTGCTAGTCATCAGGGTCACACCGGGGAGCTGTTTTTT
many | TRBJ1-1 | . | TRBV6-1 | CASSDPDSTEAFF | TGTGCCAGCAGTGACCCTGACAGCACTGAAGCTTTCTTT
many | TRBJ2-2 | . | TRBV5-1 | CASSLAFAKAGELFF | TGCGCCAGCAGCTTGGCCTTCGCGAAAGCCGGGGAGCTGTTTTTT
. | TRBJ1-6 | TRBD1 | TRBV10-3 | CAISARSSGQDNSPLHF | TGTGCCATCAGTGCCCGCTCCTCCGGACAGGATAATTCACCCCTCCACTTT
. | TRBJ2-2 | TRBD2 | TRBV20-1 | CSASSERGPGELFF | TGCAGTGCTAGCTCAGAGCGGGGGCCCGGGGAGCTGTTTTTT
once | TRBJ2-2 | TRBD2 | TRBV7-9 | CASSLEVAGVGELFF | TGTGCCAGCAGCTTAGAGGTAGCGGGGGTTGGGGAGCTGTTTTTT
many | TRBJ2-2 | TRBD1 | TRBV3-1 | CASGNRGPGELFF | TGTGCCAGCGGAAACAGGGGTCCCGGGGAGCTGTTTTTT
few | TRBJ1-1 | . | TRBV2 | CASQPEQGITEAFF | TGTGCCAGCCAGCCGGAACAGGGTATCACTGAAGCTTTCTTT
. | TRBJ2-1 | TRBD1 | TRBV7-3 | CASSVNGQGFEQFF | TGTGCCAGCAGCGTCAACGGACAGGGGTTTGAGCAGTTCTTC
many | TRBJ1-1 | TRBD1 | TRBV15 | CATSGQGAQNTEAFF | TGTGCCACCAGCGGACAGGGGGCGCAGAACACTGAAGCTTTCTTT
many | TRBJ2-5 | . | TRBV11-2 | CASSPASGWETQYF | TGTGCCAGCAGCCCCGCGTCAGGGTGGGAGACCCAGTACTTC
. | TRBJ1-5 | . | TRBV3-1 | CASSQDQRGGNQPQHF | TGTGCCAGCAGCCAAGATCAACGGGGGGGGAATCAGCCCCAGCATTTT
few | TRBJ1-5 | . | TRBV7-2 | CASSSSLGTSNQPQHF | TGTGCCAGCAGCTCCTCTCTCGGGACATCTAATCAGCCCCAGCATTTT
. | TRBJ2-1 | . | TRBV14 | CASSHLGPSYNEQFF | TGTGCCAGCAGCCACTTGGGACCATCCTACAATGAGCAGTTCTTC
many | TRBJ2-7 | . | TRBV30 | CAWSVTDEQYF | TGTGCCTGGAGTGTAACAGACGAGCAGTACTTC
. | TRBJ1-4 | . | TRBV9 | CASSVGAAYNEKLFF | TGTGCCAGCAGCGTAGGGGCAGCCTATAATGAAAAACTGTTTTTT
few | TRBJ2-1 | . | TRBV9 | CASSVAYAGPYNEQFF | TGTGCCAGCAGCGTAGCTTATGCGGGGCCCTACAATGAGCAGTTCTTC
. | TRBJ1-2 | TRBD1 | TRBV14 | CASSQTGGRSYGYTF | TGTGCCAGCAGCCAAACAGGGGGCAGGAGCTATGGCTACACCTTC
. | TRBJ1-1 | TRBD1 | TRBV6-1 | CASSAQTGGNTEAFF | TGTGCCAGCAGTGCCCAGACAGGGGGTAACACTGAAGCTTTCTTT
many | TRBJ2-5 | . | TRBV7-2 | CASSLPAGVIMKTQYF | TGTGCCAGCAGCTTACCGGCAGGGGTGATCATGAAGACCCAGTACTTC
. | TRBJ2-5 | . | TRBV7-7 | CASSQAWDLQETQYF | TGTGCTAGCAGCCAAGCGTGGGACCTACAAGAGACCCAGTACTTC
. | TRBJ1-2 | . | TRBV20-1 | CSARVLQALYGYTF | TGCAGTGCTAGAGTTTTACAGGCTCTTTATGGCTACACCTTC
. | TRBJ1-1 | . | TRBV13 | CASSLGMLTPDNTEAFF | TGTGCCAGCAGCTTAGGCATGCTGACCCCGGATAACACTGAAGCTTTCTTT
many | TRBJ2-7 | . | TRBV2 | CASSDGEISYEQYF | TGTGCCAGCAGTGACGGGGAGATCTCCTACGAGCAGTACTTC
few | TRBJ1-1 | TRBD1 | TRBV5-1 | CASRQYGGTGADTEAFF | TGCGCCAGCAGACAATACGGGGGGACAGGGGCGGACACTGAAGCTTTCTTT
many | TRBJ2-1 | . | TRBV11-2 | CASSLGIGLLPSYNEQFF | TGTGCCAGCAGCTTAGGAATTGGCCTCCTACCGAGCTACAATGAGCAGTTCTTC
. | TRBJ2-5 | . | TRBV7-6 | CASSLSWAKAQYF | TGTGCCAGCAGCTTATCATGGGCAAAGGCCCAGTACTTC
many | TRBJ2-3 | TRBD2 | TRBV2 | CASRSIGLAGGRRGPDTQYF | TGTGCCAGCAGATCGATCGGACTAGCGGGGGGCCGAAGAGGCCCAGATACGCAGTATTTT
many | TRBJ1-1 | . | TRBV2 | CARGQMNTEAFF | TGTGCCAGAGGACAGATGAACACTGAAGCTTTCTTT